This entry describes one TCR beta chain. This entry comes from a study of blood T cell repertoires in COVID-19. Measured with immunoSEQ multiplex PCR; TCRdb has only the in-frame clones, and not every one. This table holds a few hundred thousand clones, approximately 89% found once. Germline CDR1 is MNHEY and CDR2 is SVGAGI. Trimming took 5 bases from V and 4 from J, leaving 13 bases between them. This CDR3 comprises 14 residues. This sequence was found in a woman aged 65 to 85 with COVID-19, enrolled during active disease. Sequencing was done on a sample of peripheral blood. The chain recombines TRBV6-5 with TRBJ2-3, with D maybe TRBD1 (6 bases). The CDR3 DNA sequence: TGTGCCAGCAGTCCCGGGACACAAGCAGATACGCAGTATTTT. Its translation: CASSPGTQADTQYF.